This T cell receptor (beta chain) comes out of a study of shared clonotypes between healthy human individuals. Across the study: Each donor's CD8 memory used one plate, CD8 naive two, each CD4 subset three.

V was trimmed by 3 bases and J by 5 bases, leaving 17 bases between them. Germline V lookup: CDR1 SNHLY, CDR2 FYNNEI. The CDR3 runs to 16 residues. This clone occurred a few times. Its target is unknown. Replicate sorted-subset PCRs were loaded with around 210 ng DNA, 25,000 to 30,000 T cell genomes. Method: immunoSEQ multiplex PCR; TCRdb's copy keeps in-frame clones and lacks some. The table includes some 500,000 clones, approximately 95% detected once. Study-wide findings and caveats: Generation probability values for non-shared clonotypes were lower than those for clonotypes shared by all four donors.

The chain joins TRBV2 to TRBJ1-5; no definite D call. This TCR derives from a woman in her 30s in good health. The sequenced material came from naive CD4+ T cells sorted from blood. Subset defined: CD45RA+ positively selected. This CDR3 reads CASSERGIYLDQPQHF. CDR3 in DNA: TGTGCCAGCAGTGAGAGAGGAATTTACCTAGATCAGCCCCAGCATTTT.